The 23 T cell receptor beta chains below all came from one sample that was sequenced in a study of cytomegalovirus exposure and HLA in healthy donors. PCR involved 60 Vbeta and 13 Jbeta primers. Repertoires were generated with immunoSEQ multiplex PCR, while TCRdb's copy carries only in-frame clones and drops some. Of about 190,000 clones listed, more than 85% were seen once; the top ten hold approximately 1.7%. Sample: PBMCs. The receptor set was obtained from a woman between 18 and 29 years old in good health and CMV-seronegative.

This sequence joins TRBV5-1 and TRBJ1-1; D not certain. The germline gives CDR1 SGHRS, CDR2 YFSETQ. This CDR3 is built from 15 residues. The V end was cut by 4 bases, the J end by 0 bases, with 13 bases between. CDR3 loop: CASSPNTGMNTEAFF. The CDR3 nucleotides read TGCGCCAGCAGCCCAAATACGGGGATGAACACTGAAGCTTTCTTT.

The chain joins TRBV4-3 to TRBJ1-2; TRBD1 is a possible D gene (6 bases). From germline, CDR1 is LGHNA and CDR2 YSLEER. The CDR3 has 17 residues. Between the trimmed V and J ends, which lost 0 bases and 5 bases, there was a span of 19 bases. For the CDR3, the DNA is TGCGCCAGCAGCCAAGACGCCTCTGACAGGAGCCCTTATGGCTACACCTTC. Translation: CASSQDASDRSPYGYTF.

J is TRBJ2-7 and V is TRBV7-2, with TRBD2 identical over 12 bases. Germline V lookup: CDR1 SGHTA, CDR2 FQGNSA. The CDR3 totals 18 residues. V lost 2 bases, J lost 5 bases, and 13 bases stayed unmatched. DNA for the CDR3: TGTGCCAGCAGCTTAAGGTCTAGCGGGAGGGTATCGCGGCACGAGCAGTACTTC. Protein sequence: CASSLRSSGRVSRHEQYF.

Here the CDR3 reads CASSSGTGAYGYTF. As DNA, the CDR3 is TGTGCCAGCAGTTCCGGGACAGGGGCCTATGGCTACACCTTC. The rearrangement joins TRBV2 to TRBJ1-2, with 10 nucleotides matching TRBD1. Germline V CDR1 and CDR2: SNHLY, FYNNEI. V dropped 5 bases and J dropped 4; count of bases not matched to a gene: 4. This CDR3 is 14 amino acids long.

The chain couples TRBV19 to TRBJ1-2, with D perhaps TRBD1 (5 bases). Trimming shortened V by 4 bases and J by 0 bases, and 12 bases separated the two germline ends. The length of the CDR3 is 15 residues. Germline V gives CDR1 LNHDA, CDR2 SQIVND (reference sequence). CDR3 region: CASSRDSEANYGYTF. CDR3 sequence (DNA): TGTGCCAGTAGTAGAGACAGCGAAGCTAACTATGGCTACACCTTC.

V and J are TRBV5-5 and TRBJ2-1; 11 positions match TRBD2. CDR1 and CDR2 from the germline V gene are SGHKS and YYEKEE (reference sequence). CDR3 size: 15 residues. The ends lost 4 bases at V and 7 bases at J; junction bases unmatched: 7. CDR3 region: CASSSGLAGTNEQFF. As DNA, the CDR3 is TGTGCCAGCAGCAGTGGACTAGCGGGTACGAATGAGCAGTTCTTC.

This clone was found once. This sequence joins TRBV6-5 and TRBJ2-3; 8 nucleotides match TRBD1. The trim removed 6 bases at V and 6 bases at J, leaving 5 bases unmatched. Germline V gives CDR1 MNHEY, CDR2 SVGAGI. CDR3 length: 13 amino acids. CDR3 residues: CASRPRQGDTQYF. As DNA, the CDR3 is TGTGCCAGCAGACCACGACAGGGGGATACGCAGTATTTT.

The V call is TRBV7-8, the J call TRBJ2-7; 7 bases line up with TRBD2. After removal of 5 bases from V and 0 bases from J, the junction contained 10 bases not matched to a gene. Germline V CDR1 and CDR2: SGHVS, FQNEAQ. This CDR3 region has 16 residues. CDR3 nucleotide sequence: TGTGCCAGCAGCCAAGGTGGGCTAGCGGCCTCCTACGAGCAGTACTTC. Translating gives CASSQGGLAASYEQYF.

CDR3 nucleotides: TGCGCCAGCAGCCAAGCGGGACAGTCGTTGAGTGAAAAACTGTTTTTT. This gives the protein CASSQAGQSLSEKLFF. The rearrangement uses TRBV4-1 and TRBJ1-4; 7 positions agree with TRBD1. The J segment lost 7 bases and the V segment lost 1 base, leaving 9 bases of the junction unmatched. The CDR3 is 16 residues long. The V gene's germline CDR1 is MGHRA and CDR2 YSYEKL.

In nucleotides, the CDR3 is TGTGCCAGCAGTTCTAGCAGGGGCCCCACCTTC. This sequence encodes CASSSSRGPTF. V is TRBV6-6 and J is TRBJ1-2; D possibly corresponds to TRBD1 (6 bases). CDR1 MNHNY and CDR2 SVGAGI come from the germline V gene (reference sequence). The CDR3 sequence is 11 residues long. V lost 4 bases and J 13 bases, leaving 13 bases between the germline ends.

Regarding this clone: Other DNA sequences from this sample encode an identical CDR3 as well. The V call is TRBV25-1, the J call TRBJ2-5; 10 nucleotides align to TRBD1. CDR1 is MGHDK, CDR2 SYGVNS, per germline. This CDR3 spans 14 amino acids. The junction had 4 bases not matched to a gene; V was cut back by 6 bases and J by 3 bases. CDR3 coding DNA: TGTGCCAGCAGGACAGGGGGCCGGGAAGAGACCCAGTACTTC. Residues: CASRTGGREETQYF.

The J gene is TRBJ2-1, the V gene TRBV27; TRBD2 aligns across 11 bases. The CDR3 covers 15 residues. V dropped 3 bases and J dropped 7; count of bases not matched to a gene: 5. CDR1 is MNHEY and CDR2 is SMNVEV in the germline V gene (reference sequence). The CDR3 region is CASSLRLAGGNEQFF. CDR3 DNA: TGTGCCAGCAGTTTGAGGCTAGCGGGAGGAAATGAGCAGTTCTTC.

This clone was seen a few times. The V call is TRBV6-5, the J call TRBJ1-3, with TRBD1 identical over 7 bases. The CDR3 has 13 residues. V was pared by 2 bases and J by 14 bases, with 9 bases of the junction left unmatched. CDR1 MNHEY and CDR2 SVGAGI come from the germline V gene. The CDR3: CASSYARGAFVYF. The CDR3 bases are TGTGCCAGCAGTTACGCCAGGGGGGCCTTCGTATATTTT.

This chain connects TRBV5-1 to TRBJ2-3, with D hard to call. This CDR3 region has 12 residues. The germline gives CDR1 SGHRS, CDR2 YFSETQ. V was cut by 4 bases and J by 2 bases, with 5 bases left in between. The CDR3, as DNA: TGCGCCAGCAGCCCCTTCACAGATACGCAGTATTTT. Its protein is CASSPFTDTQYF.

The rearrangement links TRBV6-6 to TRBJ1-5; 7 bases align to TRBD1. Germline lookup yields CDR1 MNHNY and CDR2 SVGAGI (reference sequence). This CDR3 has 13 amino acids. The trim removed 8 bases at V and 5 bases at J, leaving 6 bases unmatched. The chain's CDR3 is CASSDREDQPQHF. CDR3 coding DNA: TGTGCCAGCTCCGACAGGGAGGATCAGCCCCAGCATTTT.

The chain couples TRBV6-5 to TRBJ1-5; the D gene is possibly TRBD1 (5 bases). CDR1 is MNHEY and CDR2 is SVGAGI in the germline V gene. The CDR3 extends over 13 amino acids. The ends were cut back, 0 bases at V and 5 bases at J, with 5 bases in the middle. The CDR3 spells CASSYSRDQPQHF. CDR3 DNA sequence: TGTGCCAGCAGTTACTCCAGGGATCAGCCCCAGCATTTT.

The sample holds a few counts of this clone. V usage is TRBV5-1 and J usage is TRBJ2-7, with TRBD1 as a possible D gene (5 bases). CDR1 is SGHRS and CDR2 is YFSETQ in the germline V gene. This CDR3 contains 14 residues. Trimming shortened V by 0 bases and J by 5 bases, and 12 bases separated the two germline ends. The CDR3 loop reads CASSLGQGQDEQYF. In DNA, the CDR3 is TGCGCCAGCAGCTTGGGGCAGGGCCAGGACGAGCAGTACTTC. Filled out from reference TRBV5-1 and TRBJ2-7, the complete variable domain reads KAGVTQTPRYLIKTRGQQVTLSCSPISGHRSVSWYQQTPGQGLQFLFEYFSETQRNKGNFPGRFSGRQFSNSRSEMNVSTLELGDSALYLCASSLGQGQDEQYFGPGTRLTVT.

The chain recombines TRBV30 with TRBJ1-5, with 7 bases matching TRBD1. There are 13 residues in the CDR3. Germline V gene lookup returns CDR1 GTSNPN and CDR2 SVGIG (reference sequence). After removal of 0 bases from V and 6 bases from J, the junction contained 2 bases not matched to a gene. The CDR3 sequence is CAWSVRGLQPQHF. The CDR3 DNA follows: TGTGCCTGGAGTGTTAGGGGGCTTCAGCCCCAGCATTTT.

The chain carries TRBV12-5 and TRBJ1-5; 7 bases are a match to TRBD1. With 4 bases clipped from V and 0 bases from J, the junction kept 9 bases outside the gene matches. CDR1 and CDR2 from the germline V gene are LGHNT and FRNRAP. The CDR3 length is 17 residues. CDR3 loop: CASGSITGVSSNQPQHF. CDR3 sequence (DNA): TGTGCTAGTGGTTCTATCACAGGGGTATCTAGCAATCAGCCCCAGCATTTT.

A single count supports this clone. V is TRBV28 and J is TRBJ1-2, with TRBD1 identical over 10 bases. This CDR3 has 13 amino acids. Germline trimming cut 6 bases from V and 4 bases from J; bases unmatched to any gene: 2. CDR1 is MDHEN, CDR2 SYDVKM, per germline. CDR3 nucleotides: TGTGCCAGCAGGGGGGACAGGGGCTATGGCTACACCTTC. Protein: CASRGDRGYGYTF.

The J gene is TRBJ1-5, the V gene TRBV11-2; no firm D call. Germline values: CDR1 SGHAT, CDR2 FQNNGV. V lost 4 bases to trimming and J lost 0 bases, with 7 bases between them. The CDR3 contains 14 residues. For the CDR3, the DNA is TGTGCCAGCAGCTCCCTTCCTAGCAATCAGCCCCAGCATTTT. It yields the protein CASSSLPSNQPQHF.

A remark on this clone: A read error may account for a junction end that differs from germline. For the CDR3, the DNA is TGTGCCAGCAGCGAAGGGACAGGGCGATCTTACGAGCAGTACTTC. Its protein product is CASSEGTGRSYEQYF. This chain connects TRBV2 to TRBJ2-7, with TRBD1 matching over 9 bases. The CDR3 is 15 amino acids. Germline values: CDR1 SNHLY, CDR2 FYNNEI.

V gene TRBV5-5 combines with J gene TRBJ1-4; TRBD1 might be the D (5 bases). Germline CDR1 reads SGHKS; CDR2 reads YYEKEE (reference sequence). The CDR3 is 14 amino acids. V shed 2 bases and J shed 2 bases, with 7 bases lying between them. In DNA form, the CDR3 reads TGTGCCAGCAGCTTTGGGGCTACTAATGAAAAACTGTTTTTT. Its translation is CASSFGATNEKLFF.